The 16 T cell receptor beta chains listed next were all sequenced from one sample in a study of regulatory T cells in long-lasting Graves disease. As for time point: newly diagnosed GD, antithyroid drugs for less than 3 months. Making the TCR library involved RNA that had been extracted from PBMCs. Library construction for TCR beta used iRepertoire HTBI primers and Arm-PCR of CDR3 regions. MiXCR, run by TCRdb on the multiplex PCR reads, gives a single entry per CDR3 protein. The sample lists 450,000 to 650,000 distinct CDR3 sequences, about 16% occurring once. This sample also belongs to another study, concerning T cells in Graves' hyperthyroidism and ophthalmopathy.

The source material was peripheral blood mononuclear cells (PBMCs), sampled at new diagnosis, from a patient treated with antithyroid drugs. These receptors came from a woman aged 40 to 65 with Graves disease.

This clonotype was seen many times. This chain connects TRBV5-1 to TRBJ2-7, with a tentative D call TRBD1 (6 bases). Trimming stripped 9 bases from V and 3 bases from J, with 16 bases between. This CDR3 is built from 13 residues. CDR1 and CDR2 (germline): SGHRS, YFSETQ. The CDR3, as DNA: TGCGCCACCTCGGTGGGGGCAGACTACGAGCAGTACTTC. Protein sequence: CATSVGADYEQYF.

This clonotype was observed at least ten times. The rearrangement uses TRBV18 and TRBJ1-5; 7 nucleotides match TRBD1. V lost 5 bases to trimming and J lost 3 bases; unmatched junction nucleotides: 4. The CDR3 length is 14 residues. CDR1 KGHSH and CDR2 LQKENI come from the germline V gene. The CDR3 reads CASSSDRVNQPQHF. As DNA, the CDR3 is TGTGCCAGCTCATCAGACAGGGTCAATCAGCCCCAGCATTTT.

The chain employs TRBV5-1 and TRBJ2-1; 11 bases map to TRBD1. The germline CDR1 and CDR2 sequences are SGHRS and YFSETQ. There are 14 residues in the CDR3. The V and J ends lost 2 bases and 7 bases, in that order; junction bases with no gene match: 2. The CDR3 nucleotides are TGCGCCAGCAGCTTTGGGACAGGGGGGAATGAGCAGTTCTTC. Protein sequence: CASSFGTGGNEQFF.

Regarding this clonotype: This sequence may be a read error, since a much larger clone differs from it by one base. V gene TRBV11-2 combines with J gene TRBJ2-7; TRBD2 agrees at 7 bases. Germline V lookup: CDR1 SGHAT, CDR2 FQNNGV. This CDR3 has 14 residues. With V trimmed by 6 bases and J by 6 bases, 11 bases remained unmatched. The CDR3 reads CASSQRWGGGEQYF. In nucleotides, the CDR3 is TGTGCCAGCAGTCAACGGTGGGGGGGAGGCGAGCAGTACTTC.

A few counts support this clonotype. This chain links TRBV5-5 with TRBJ2-1; 12 bases are a match to TRBD1. With 0 bases clipped from V and 15 bases from J, the junction kept 7 bases outside the gene matches. CDR1 SGHKS and CDR2 YYEKEE come from the germline V gene (reference sequence). The length of the CDR3 is 14 residues. CDR3 DNA: TGTGCCAGCAGCTTGGGGGACAGGGGGCGTGATAGGTTCTTC. Translated, it gives CASSLGDRGRDRFF.

The V and J genes are TRBV4-1 and TRBJ1-3; D not resolved. The V and J ends lost 3 bases and 3 bases respectively, with 9 bases between them. CDR1 is MGHRA and CDR2 is YSYEKL in the germline V gene. The CDR3 totals 14 residues. The CDR3 DNA is TGCGCCAGCAGCCAGGTCCCTCTTGGAAACACCATATATTTT. Its protein product is CASSQVPLGNTIYF.

The table lists this clonotype with many counts. The chain couples TRBV28 to TRBJ1-3, with 8 bases fitting TRBD1. The trim removed 1 base at V and 3 bases at J, leaving 5 bases unmatched. Germline V gives CDR1 MDHEN, CDR2 SYDVKM. This CDR3 spans 16 amino acids. CDR3 residues: CASSLLGQANGNTIYF. In DNA, the CDR3 is TGTGCCAGCAGTTTATTGGGACAGGCCAATGGAAACACCATATATTTT.

This clonotype was seen a few times. This chain connects TRBV25-1 to TRBJ2-7; 12 nucleotides match TRBD2. CDR3 size: 15 residues. V trimming: 3 bases; J trimming: 4 bases; junction bases outside the gene matches: 4. From germline, CDR1 is MGHDK and CDR2 SYGVNS. CDR3 region: CASSDRTSGAYEQYF. CDR3 bases: TGTGCCAGCAGTGATCGGACTAGCGGGGCTTACGAGCAGTACTTC.

J is TRBJ1-4 and V is TRBV12-3 or TRBV12-4; possible D gene TRBD1, 6 bases. V was pared by 6 bases and J by 7 bases, with 18 bases between. The CDR3 extends over 15 amino acids. CDR3 sequence (DNA): TGTGCCAGCAGGGTAACGGGGGGGCTGGGTGAAAAACTGTTTTTT. Translating gives CASRVTGGLGEKLFF.

This clonotype has a count of ten or more. The genes are TRBV6-2 or TRBV6-3 and TRBJ2-2; perhaps D is TRBD1 or TRBD2 (5 bases each). V lost 7 bases to trimming and J lost 4 bases, with 19 bases between them. The length of the CDR3 is 16 residues. In germline, CDR1 is MNHEY, CDR2 SVGEGT. The CDR3: CASNTKGRGGTGELFF. CDR3 nucleotide sequence: TGTGCCAGCAACACCAAGGGACGAGGCGGCACCGGGGAGCTGTTTTTT.

A remark on this clonotype: A much larger clone sits a single nucleotide away, making a read error possible. J is TRBJ1-1 and V is TRBV6-2 or TRBV6-3; weak D call: TRBD1 (6 bases). The V end lost 10 bases, the J end lost 1 base, and 10 bases lay between the germline ends. Per the germline V gene, CDR1 is MNHEY and CDR2 is SVGEGT. This CDR3 comprises 12 residues. CDR3 sequence reads: CANKQGNTEAFF. DNA of the CDR3: TGTGCCAACAAACAGGGGAACACTGAAGCTTTCTTT.

The J gene is TRBJ1-5, the V gene TRBV19, with TRBD1 matching over 7 bases. V was clipped by 3 bases and J by 1 base; unmatched bases: 6. The CDR3 totals 16 residues. Germline V gives CDR1 LNHDA, CDR2 SQIVND (reference sequence). CDR3 bases: TGTGCCAGTAGTATCGGACAGGTCCTGAGCAATCAGCCCCAGCATTTT. It is translated as CASSIGQVLSNQPQHF.

Ten or more counts support this clonotype. The rearrangement links TRBV20-1 to TRBJ2-1; TRBD2 agrees at 11 bases. The CDR3 totals 16 residues. Per germline, CDR1 DFQATT and CDR2 SNEGSKA (reference sequence). Unmatched junction bases numbered 11, after V lost 6 bases and J lost 4 bases. The CDR3 bases are TGCAGTGCCCCGAGGGCTAGCGGGGGGCCATACAATGAGCAGTTCTTC. Amino acid sequence: CSAPRASGGPYNEQFF.

V is TRBV19 and J is TRBJ2-1; 7 bases match TRBD1. With V trimmed by 7 bases and J by 4 bases, 4 bases remained unmatched. Germline V gene lookup returns CDR1 LNHDA and CDR2 SQIVND (reference sequence). The CDR3 extends over 13 amino acids. The CDR3 DNA reads TGTGCCAGTATGACAGGGACGTACAATGAGCAGTTCTTC. Amino acid sequence: CASMTGTYNEQFF.

The chain has TRBV5-1 and TRBJ2-7; 9 nucleotides line up with TRBD1. Germline loops: CDR1 SGHRS, CDR2 YFSETQ. Trimming took 7 bases from V and 5 from J; bases not matched to a gene: 10. CDR3 length equals 14 residues. The CDR3 here is CASSTGTGIHEQYF. The CDR3 nucleotides are TGCGCCAGCTCTACCGGGACAGGGATCCACGAGCAGTACTTC.

The V gene is TRBV3-1, the J gene TRBJ1-6; no clear D gene. CDR1 LGHDT and CDR2 YNNKEL come from the germline V gene (reference sequence). The CDR3 sequence is 13 residues long. V lost 1 base to trimming and J lost 12 bases, with 10 bases between them. CDR3 sequence: CASSQVGSGPLHF. CDR3 nucleotide sequence: TGTGCCAGCAGCCAAGTTGGGTCCGGACCCCTCCACTTT.